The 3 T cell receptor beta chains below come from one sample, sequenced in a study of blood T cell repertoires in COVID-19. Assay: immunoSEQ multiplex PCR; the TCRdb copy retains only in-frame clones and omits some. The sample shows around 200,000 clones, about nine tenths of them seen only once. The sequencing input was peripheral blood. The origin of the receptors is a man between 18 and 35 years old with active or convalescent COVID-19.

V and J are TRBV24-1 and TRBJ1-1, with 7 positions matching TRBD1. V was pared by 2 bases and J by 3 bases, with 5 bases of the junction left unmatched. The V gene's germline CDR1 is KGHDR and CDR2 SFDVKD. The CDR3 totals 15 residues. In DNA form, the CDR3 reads TGTGCCACCAGTGATTCGACAGGGCAGGACACTGAAGCTTTCTTT. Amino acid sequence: CATSDSTGQDTEAFF.

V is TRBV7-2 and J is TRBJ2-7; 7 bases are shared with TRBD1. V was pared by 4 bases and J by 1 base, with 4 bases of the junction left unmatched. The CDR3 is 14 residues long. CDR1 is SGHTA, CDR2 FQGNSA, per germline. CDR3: CASSSRQGSYEQYF. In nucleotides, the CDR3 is TGTGCCAGCAGCTCGCGACAGGGATCCTACGAGCAGTACTTC.

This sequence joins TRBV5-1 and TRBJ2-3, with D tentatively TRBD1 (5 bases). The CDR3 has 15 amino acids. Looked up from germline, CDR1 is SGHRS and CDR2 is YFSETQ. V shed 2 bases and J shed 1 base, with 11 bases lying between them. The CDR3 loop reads CASSLVTGRTDTQYF. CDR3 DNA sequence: TGCGCCAGCAGCTTAGTCACAGGACGCACAGATACGCAGTATTTT.